Sequencing of this T cell receptor (beta chain) was carried out in a study of shared T cell receptors in the human thymus. Germline assignment: CDR1 MGHRA and CDR2 YSYEKL. The V segment lost 0 bases and the J segment 4 bases; nucleotides outside the gene matches: 13. The CDR3 length is 18 residues. The data were produced by immunoSEQ multiplex PCR, yet TCRdb's version contains in-frame clones alone and is incomplete. In the table there are roughly 550,000 clones, about 84% of which are singletons. The sample was also linked to a second study, of human thymus T cells. That paper adds: Among the donors, all were healthy Finnish infants having corrective surgery for congenital heart defects.

The rearrangement joins TRBV4-1 to TRBJ1-1; TRBD1 agrees at 8 bases. What was sequenced was thymocytes. The clonotype was recovered from a boy in the first two years of life with a congenital heart defect. DNA for the CDR3: TGCGCCAGCAGCCAAGAGCCGTTACTCGGACAGGGTTGCACTGAAGCTTTCTTT. As protein: CASSQEPLLGQGCTEAFF.